This T cell receptor beta chain was documented in a study of blood T cell repertoires in COVID-19. Sequencing was performed with immunoSEQ multiplex PCR; in TCRdb, only in-frame clones are kept and a portion is missing. The sample has 200,000 to 300,000 clones; 84% are singletons. The TCR comes from a woman between 40 and 50 years old who had recovered from COVID-19. Sequenced material: peripheral blood.

The CDR3 DNA is TGCAGCGTTGACCGGGAGGGTCAGCCCCAGCATTTT. Translation: CSVDREGQPQHF. The V gene is TRBV29-1, the J gene TRBJ1-5; D remains ambiguous. CDR3 size: 12 residues. V dropped 3 bases and J dropped 6 bases, with 9 bases sitting between them. Germline V lookup: CDR1 SQVTM, CDR2 ANQGSEA.